Below are 23 T cell receptor beta chains sequenced from a single sample in a study of T cell repertoires in cytomegalovirus infection. TCRdb fed the reads into MiXCR, producing one record per CDR3 protein. The data show about 98,000 distinct CDR3 sequences, more than 15% seen once. Sample: PBMCs. All receptors derive from a human donor in good health (CMV status not recorded). Some clones in this sample may be carry-over from other donors' samples.

This clonotype has only a few counts. The chain recombines TRBV10-3 with TRBJ2-5, with 7 bases aligning to TRBD1. CDR3 length equals 14 residues. Trimming cost V 6 bases and J 5 bases; bases outside gene matches: 9. The V gene's germline CDR1 is ENHRY and CDR2 SYGVKD. CDR3 DNA: TGTGCCATCAGCTTCGAGGGGACAGAGGAGACCCAGTACTTC. This translates into CAISFEGTEETQYF.

The chain has TRBV25-1 and TRBJ2-7; D remains unclear. Germline CDR1 is MGHDK and CDR2 is SYGVNS. V dropped 8 bases and J dropped 3 bases, with 11 bases sitting between them. The CDR3 extends over 12 amino acids. The CDR3 DNA sequence: TGTGCCAGCGAACAATCCGGCTACGAGCAGTACTTC. Its protein is CASEQSGYEQYF.

This clonotype was detected ten times or more. The chain couples TRBV7-9 to TRBJ2-7; 8 bases map to TRBD1. The CDR3 covers 16 residues. The germline gives CDR1 SEHNR, CDR2 FQNEAQ (reference sequence). Trimming took 5 bases from V and 6 from J; bases not matched to a gene: 15. The CDR3 spells CASSAATGGPPFEQYF. The CDR3 DNA reads as TGTGCCAGCAGCGCAGCTACAGGGGGACCTCCATTCGAGCAGTACTTC.

This clonotype was observed a few times. This chain connects TRBV4-1 to TRBJ2-7; no definite D call. This CDR3 region has 11 residues. The V gene lost 1 base and the J gene lost 7 bases, with 5 bases spanning the gap. Germline loops: CDR1 MGHRA, CDR2 YSYEKL. As DNA, the CDR3 is TGCGCCAGCAGCCAAGGTAGGGAGCAGTACTTC. It yields the protein CASSQGREQYF.

This clonotype was seen at least ten times. The CDR3 coding sequence is TGTGCCAGCAGCGTGACACGGGGAGGCCACGAGCAGTACTTC. Its translation: CASSVTRGGHEQYF. This chain joins TRBV7-2 and TRBJ2-7; D is possibly TRBD2 (6 bases). The V end was cut by 5 bases, the J end by 5 bases, with 16 bases between. The length of the CDR3 is 14 residues. Germline V gene sequence: CDR1 SGHTA, CDR2 FQGNSA.

A few counts support this clonotype. The chain is built from TRBV9 and TRBJ2-3; D remains unclear. This CDR3 region has 12 residues. The germline CDR1 and CDR2 sequences are SGDLS and YYNGEE. The V end lost 5 bases, the J end lost 1 base, and 5 bases lay between the germline ends. For the CDR3, the DNA is TGTGCCAGCAGAGACGGCACAGATACGCAGTATTTT. Its protein product is CASRDGTDTQYF.

This clonotype was picked up a small number of times. The V and J genes are TRBV4-3 and TRBJ1-1; TRBD1 matches 8 bases. The CDR3 loop spans 15 amino acids. V shed 1 base and J 7 bases; nucleotides not matched to a gene: 8. Germline V gene lookup returns CDR1 LGHNA and CDR2 YSLEER. CDR3 nucleotides: TGCGCCAGCAGCCAAGGACAGGGGATTAAAGATGAAGCTTTCTTT. Translated, it gives CASSQGQGIKDEAFF.

V gene TRBV28 combines with J gene TRBJ1-5, with 7 nucleotides matching TRBD1. Trimming cost V 6 bases and J 2 bases; bases outside gene matches: 7. This CDR3 is built from 15 residues. Germline V CDR1 and CDR2: MDHEN, SYDVKM. This chain's CDR3 is CASSPGGLGNQPQHF. CDR3 coding DNA: TGTGCCAGCAGCCCAGGGGGTTTGGGCAATCAGCCCCAGCATTTT.

As to this clonotype: Just one base apart from a much larger clone, this may be a read error. This chain connects TRBV7-2 to TRBJ2-2; 8 bases are shared with TRBD2. The length of the CDR3 is 17 residues. Germline V gene lookup returns CDR1 SGHTA and CDR2 FQGNSA. The CDR3: CANSPFGGGTTAGELFF. The CDR3 region has the DNA TGTGCCAACAGCCCCTTCGGGGGGGGAACTACAGCCGGGGAGCTGTTTTTT.

The chain uses TRBV12-3 or TRBV12-4 and TRBJ2-1; 7 nucleotides agree with TRBD2. Losses at the gene ends were 0 bases for V and 10 bases for J; bases not matched to a gene: 6. The CDR3 sequence is 14 residues long. CDR3 sequence: CASSLALGGYEQFF. CDR3 nucleotide sequence: TGTGCCAGCAGTTTAGCGCTGGGGGGGTACGAGCAGTTCTTC.

Many counts were recorded for this clonotype. The chain has TRBV7-8 and TRBJ2-7, with 8 bases fitting TRBD2. The CDR3 is 15 amino acids. The ends lost 5 bases at V and 3 bases at J; junction bases unmatched: 9. From germline, CDR1 is SGHVS and CDR2 FQNEAQ. DNA for the CDR3: TGTGCCAGCAGCCTCCAGGGACTAGGTCTCTACGAGCAGTACTTC. This sequence encodes CASSLQGLGLYEQYF.

This clonotype was observed at least ten times. The chain employs TRBV28 and TRBJ2-6; the D gene is possibly TRBD1 (6 bases). Trimming pared 6 bases from V and 4 bases from J, leaving 13 bases between. This CDR3 is 15 amino acids long. Germline loops: CDR1 MDHEN, CDR2 SYDVKM. The CDR3 nucleotides are TGTGCCAGCAGGCTCGGACAGTCGGGGGCCAACGTCCTGACTTTC. Amino acids: CASRLGQSGANVLTF.

The chain couples TRBV28 to TRBJ2-7; tentative D call: TRBD1 (7 bases). The germline gives CDR1 MDHEN, CDR2 SYDVKM. This CDR3 is built from 15 residues. Trimming cost V 10 bases and J 6 bases, with 25 bases left between them. The CDR3 bases are TGTGCCACCTACCCCAGGGGGGCAAAGGGTGGCGAGCAGTACTTC. Its protein product is CATYPRGAKGGEQYF.

At least ten counts were recorded for this clonotype. The genes are TRBV7-6 and TRBJ1-5; no reliable D call. V gave up 5 bases and J gave up 4 bases, with 12 bases separating them. Germline V CDR1 and CDR2: SGHVS, FNYEAQ. The CDR3 spans 14 residues. This CDR3 is CASSDGFGNQPQHF. The CDR3 coding sequence is TGTGCCAGCAGCGACGGTTTTGGTAATCAGCCCCAGCATTTT.

This clonotype was detected many times. The V gene is TRBV25-1, the J gene TRBJ1-1; a possible D gene is TRBD1 (5 bases). This CDR3 is 10 amino acids long. CDR1 is MGHDK, CDR2 SYGVNS, per germline. Trimming removed 7 bases from V and 11 bases from J, with 11 bases in between. The chain's CDR3 is CASKGEGAFF. CDR3 nucleotide sequence: TGTGCCAGCAAAGGGGAAGGGGCTTTCTTT.

This clonotype was seen a few times. This chain uses TRBV29-1 with TRBJ2-2; 7 bases are shared with TRBD1. The V and J ends lost 4 bases and 0 bases, in that order; junction bases with no gene match: 5. CDR1 is SQVTM, CDR2 ANQGSEA, per germline. The CDR3 consists of 15 residues. The CDR3 here is CSVGGTETNTGELFF. CDR3 in DNA: TGCAGCGTTGGTGGGACAGAGACGAACACCGGGGAGCTGTTTTTT.

The rearrangement uses TRBV5-4 and TRBJ2-3; D remains ambiguous. V lost 7 bases and J 6 bases, leaving 15 bases between the germline ends. Germline CDR1 SGHNT, CDR2 YYREEE (reference sequence). The CDR3 runs 13 residues. The CDR3 DNA is TGTGCCAGCGGATCCCCCCGACTCGATACGCAGTATTTT. Its protein product is CASGSPRLDTQYF. Filled out from reference TRBV5-4 and TRBJ2-3, the complete variable domain reads ETGVTQSPTHLIKTRGQQVTLRCSSQSGHNTVSWYQQALGQGPQFIFQYYREEENGRGNFPPRFSGLQFPNYSSELNVNALELDDSALYLCASGSPRLDTQYFGPGTRLTVL.

V usage is TRBV4-1 and J usage is TRBJ2-6; D gene unclear. Germline V CDR1 and CDR2: MGHRA, YSYEKL. This CDR3 has 15 amino acids. Trimming left V 1 base short and J 0 bases short, with 4 bases between. The CDR3 DNA reads as TGCGCCAGCAGCCAAGGAAGCTCTGGGGCCAACGTCCTGACTTTC. Its translation is CASSQGSSGANVLTF.

This clonotype was seen only a few times. The V call is TRBV7-4, the J call TRBJ2-7, with unresolved D. Trimming stripped 6 bases from V and 2 bases from J, with 17 bases between. Germline values: CDR1 SGHVT, CDR2 SQSDAQ. The CDR3 is 15 amino acids. Here the CDR3 reads CASSPPVARTYEQYF. The CDR3 DNA is TGTGCCAGCAGTCCCCCCGTGGCCCGCACCTACGAGCAGTACTTC.

V and J are TRBV29-1 and TRBJ1-1; tentative D call: TRBD1 (5 bases). Germline V gene sequence: CDR1 SQVTM, CDR2 ANQGSEA. The CDR3 length is 11 residues. Trimming shortened V by 4 bases and J by 4 bases, and 7 bases separated the two germline ends. The CDR3 sequence: CSVGGGTEAFF. CDR3 DNA: TGCAGCGTTGGGGGGGGCACTGAAGCTTTCTTT. Complete variable domain (other parts from reference TRBV29-1 and TRBJ1-1): SAVISQKPSRDICQRGTSLTIQCQVDSQVTMMFWYRQQPGQSLTLIATANQGSEATYESGFVIDKFPISRPNLTFSTLTVSNMSPEDSSIYLCSVGGGTEAFFGQGTRLTVV.

This clonotype was counted at least ten times. The chain couples TRBV7-2 to TRBJ1-1; D uncertain. CDR1 and CDR2 (germline): SGHTA, FQGNSA. Trimming pared 2 bases from V and 4 bases from J, leaving 11 bases between. The CDR3 length is 14 residues. The CDR3: CASSLRPSSTEAFF. The CDR3 DNA is TGTGCCAGCAGCTTACGCCCATCTAGCACTGAAGCTTTCTTT. Full variable domain (missing parts from reference TRBV7-2 and TRBJ1-1): GAGVSQSPSNKVTEKGKDVELRCDPISGHTALYWYRQSLGQGLEFLIYFQGNSAPDKSGLPSDRFSAERTGGSVSTLTIQRTQQEDSAVYLCASSLRPSSTEAFFGQGTRLTVV.

This clonotype was found many times. The chain employs TRBV7-2 and TRBJ1-2, with D perhaps matching TRBD1 (5 bases). V shed 10 bases and J shed 8 bases, with 20 bases lying between them. Germline CDR1 is SGHTA and CDR2 is FQGNSA. The CDR3 has 13 amino acids. The CDR3 is CATPGLERRGYTF. CDR3 DNA sequence: TGTGCCACCCCGGGGCTCGAAAGGCGCGGCTACACCTTC.

This clonotype was seen a few times. J is TRBJ2-1 and V is TRBV18; D call uncertain. Looked up from germline, CDR1 is KGHSH and CDR2 is LQKENI. The V and J ends lost 2 bases and 4 bases respectively, with 6 bases between them. The CDR3 length is 13 residues. The CDR3 DNA sequence: TGTGCCAGCTCACCAGGGCAGTACAATGAGCAGTTCTTC. It translates to CASSPGQYNEQFF.